This TCR beta chain is from a study of cytomegalovirus exposure and HLA in healthy donors. Study conclusions and caveats: When analyzed later, a missense DCLRE1C variant was found to be linked to TCR beta V- and J-gene trimming. Among the CMV-associated chains, a few were confirmed in vitro as specific for CMV antigens.

In the PCR, 60 Vbeta and 13 Jbeta primers were used. Clones were sequenced by immunoSEQ multiplex PCR, and TCRdb holds only the in-frame ones, with some missing. The sample has roughly 73,000 clones, 75% seen once. Concerning this clone: The antigen remains undetermined.

Specimen: PBMCs. The TCR was taken from an older man in good health and CMV-seronegative.

The CDR3 loop reads CASTIFSGANVLTF. The DNA of the CDR3 is TGTGCCAGCACCATTTTTTCTGGGGCCAACGTCCTGACTTTC. The chain joins TRBV5-6 to TRBJ2-6; D ambiguous. V was cut by 6 bases and J by 1 base, with 8 bases left in between. The CDR3 covers 14 residues. Germline values: CDR1 SGHDT, CDR2 YYEEEE.